This is a list of T cell receptor beta chains from one sample in a study of persistence of HIV-infected CD4 T cells. TCRdb's table, derived via immunoSEQ multiplex PCR, lists solely in-frame clones and lacks some. This sample has about 32,000 clones, with 70% found just once. These receptors are not linked to any known antigen. Sequenced here: CD4+ T cells sorted from PBMCs after roughly 18-hour stimulation, sampled from a patient who received antiretroviral therapy. Source of these receptors: an adult man with HIV who was CMV-seropositive. The CDR3 runs from the conserved cysteine through the conserved F or W. A D gene is named only where the DNA matches it firmly. The size field is filled for only some rows; it gives once, few, many or a size class.

size | J | length | V | D | DNA | CDR3
. | TRBJ2-1 | 17 | TRBV7-8 | TRBD1 | TGTGCCAGCAGCTTACAACCGTCGTGGGGACAGCTCAATGAGCAGTTCTTC | CASSLQPSWGQLNEQFF
. | TRBJ2-7 | 15 | TRBV27 | . | TGTGCCAGCAGTTTAAGGGCCGGGATCTCCTACGAGCAGTACTTC | CASSLRAGISYEQYF
. | TRBJ1-6 | 15 | TRBV9 | . | TGTGCCAGCAGCACCTTTCTCAGGGGCATCAGGCCCCTCCACTTT | CASSTFLRGIRPLHF
. | TRBJ1-2 | 16 | TRBV11-2 | . | TGTGCCAGCAGCTTAGATCGTCGGAGGGGGGATGGTGGCTACACCTTC | CASSLDRRRGDGGYTF
. | TRBJ1-2 | 13 | TRBV6-6 | TRBD1 | TGTGCCAGCAGTTCCGGGACAGGGACCGGCTACACCTTC | CASSSGTGTGYTF
few | TRBJ1-5 | 13 | TRBV19 | . | TGTGCCAGTACCACGACAGAATATCAGCCCCAGCATTTT | CASTTTEYQPQHF
. | TRBJ1-2 | 14 | TRBV7-9 | . | TGTGCCAGCAGCTTAGGGGGGGACATGCATGGCTACACCTTC | CASSLGGDMHGYTF
. | TRBJ2-2 | 17 | TRBV10-2 | . | TGCGCCAGCAGTGAGTCGCGAGGGACCGTCAACACCGGGGAGCTGTTTTTT | CASSESRGTVNTGELFF
. | TRBJ2-7 | 13 | TRBV29-1 | TRBD1 | TGCAGCGTTGGCAGGGGGATACAGAACGAGCAGTACTTC | CSVGRGIQNEQYF
. | TRBJ1-1 | 14 | TRBV6-5 | . | TGTGCCAGCAGGGCCGGGACACCGAACACTGAAGCTTTCTTT | CASRAGTPNTEAFF
few | TRBJ1-2 | 10 | TRBV20-1 | . | TGCAGTGCTAAGGATAATGGCTACACCTTC | CSAKDNGYTF
. | TRBJ2-6 | 17 | TRBV4-2 | . | TGTGCCAGCAGCCGTTCCGCGACTGAGTCTGGGGCCAACGTCCTGACTTTC | CASSRSATESGANVLTF
. | TRBJ1-1 | 13 | TRBV12-3/TRBV12-4 | . | TGTGCCAGCAGTCAACCACAAGGGGCCGGGGCTTTCTTT | CASSQPQGAGAFF
. | TRBJ1-2 | 15 | TRBV15 | . | TGTGCCACCAGCAGAGCGGGCCCGACTTTGAGGGGCTACACCTTC | CATSRAGPTLRGYTF
. | TRBJ2-1 | 17 | TRBV7-9 | . | TGTGCCAGCAGCTTGACTTCGCTACTGAGCTCCTACAATGAGCAGTTCTTC | CASSLTSLLSSYNEQFF
few | TRBJ2-2 | 15 | TRBV2 | TRBD2 | TGTGCCAGCAGGGGAGGACTAGCGGACACCGGGGAGCTGTTTTTT | CASRGGLADTGELFF
. | TRBJ1-2 | 15 | TRBV18 | TRBD1 | TGTGCCAGCTCACCACTCCAGGGGGCGGACTATGGCTACACCTTC | CASSPLQGADYGYTF
. | TRBJ1-3 | 16 | TRBV7-9 | . | TGTGCCAGCAGCTTAGCGCAACCGGGCTCTGGAAACACCATATATTTT | CASSLAQPGSGNTIYF
. | TRBJ2-1 | 14 | TRBV6-5 | TRBD1 | TGTGCCAGCAGTCCGGGACAGGGCCACAATGAGCAGTTCTTC | CASSPGQGHNEQFF
. | TRBJ2-6 | 18 | TRBV7-8 | TRBD1 | TGTGCCATCCGCGAGGGGGACAGGGATCCAGGCGGGGCCAACGTCCTGACTTTC | CAIREGDRDPGGANVLTF
. | TRBJ2-2 | 16 | TRBV6-5 | TRBD1 | TGTGCCAGCAGTTATTCCGGGACAGGGAAGGTCGGGGAGCTGTTTTTT | CASSYSGTGKVGELFF
few | TRBJ1-3 | 13 | TRBV18 | . | TGTGCCAGCTCACCTCAGACTGGAAACACCATATATTTT | CASSPQTGNTIYF
once | TRBJ1-2 | 14 | TRBV24-1 | . | TGTGCCACCAGTGATCCTGGTGGCGACTATGGCTACACCTTC | CATSDPGGDYGYTF
. | TRBJ1-5 | 17 | TRBV6-4 | TRBD1 | TGTGCCAGCAGTGGGATAACAGGGGCGAAACTTACTCAGCCCCAGCATTTT | CASSGITGAKLTQPQHF